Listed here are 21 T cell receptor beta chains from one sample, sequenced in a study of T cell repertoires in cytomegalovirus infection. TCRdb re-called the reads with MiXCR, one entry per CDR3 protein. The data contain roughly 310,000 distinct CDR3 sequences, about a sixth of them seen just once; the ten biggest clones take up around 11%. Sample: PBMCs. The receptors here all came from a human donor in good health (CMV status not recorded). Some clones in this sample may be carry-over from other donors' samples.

The CDR3 spells CASREIQETQYF. The CDR3 DNA is TGTGCCAGCAGGGAGATCCAAGAGACCCAGTACTTC. The V call is TRBV2, the J call TRBJ2-5; D is uncertain. V lost 6 bases to trimming and J lost 1 base, with 6 bases between them. CDR1 and CDR2 (germline): SNHLY, FYNNEI. This CDR3 has 12 amino acids.

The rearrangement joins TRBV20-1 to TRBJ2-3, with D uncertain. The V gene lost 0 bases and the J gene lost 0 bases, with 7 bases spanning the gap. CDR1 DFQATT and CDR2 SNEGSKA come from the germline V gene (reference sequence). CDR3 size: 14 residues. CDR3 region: CSARDWASTDTQYF. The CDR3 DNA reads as TGCAGTGCTAGAGATTGGGCTAGCACAGATACGCAGTATTTT.

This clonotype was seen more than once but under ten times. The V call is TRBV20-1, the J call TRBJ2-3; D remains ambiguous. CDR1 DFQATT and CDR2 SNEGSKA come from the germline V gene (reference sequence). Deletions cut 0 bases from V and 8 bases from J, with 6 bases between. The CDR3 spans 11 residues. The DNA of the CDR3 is TGCAGTGCTAGAGATCAGAGTACGCAGTATTTT. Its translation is CSARDQSTQYF.

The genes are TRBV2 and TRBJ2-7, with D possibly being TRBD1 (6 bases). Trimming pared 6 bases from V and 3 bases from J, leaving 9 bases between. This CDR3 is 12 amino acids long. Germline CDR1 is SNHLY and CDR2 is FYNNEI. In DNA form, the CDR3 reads TGTGCCAGCAGAGGACAGCACTACGAGCAGTACTTC. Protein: CASRGQHYEQYF.

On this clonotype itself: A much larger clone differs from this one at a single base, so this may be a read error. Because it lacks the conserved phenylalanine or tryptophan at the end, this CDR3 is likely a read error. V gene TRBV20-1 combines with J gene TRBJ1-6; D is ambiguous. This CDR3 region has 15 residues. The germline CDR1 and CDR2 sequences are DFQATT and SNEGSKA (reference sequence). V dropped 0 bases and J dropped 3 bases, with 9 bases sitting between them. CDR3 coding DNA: TGCAGTGCTAGAGATCTTGGCCGCTATAATTCACCCCTCCACTTA. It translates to CSARDLGRYNSPLHL.

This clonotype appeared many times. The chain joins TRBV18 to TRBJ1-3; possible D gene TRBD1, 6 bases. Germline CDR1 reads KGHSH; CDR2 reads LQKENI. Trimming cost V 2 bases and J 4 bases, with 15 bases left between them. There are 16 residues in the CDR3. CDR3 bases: TGTGCCAGCTCACCATTTCAAGGACAGAGCGGAAACACCATATATTTT. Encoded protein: CASSPFQGQSGNTIYF. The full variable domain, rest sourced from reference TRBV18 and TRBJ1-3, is NAGVMQNPRHLVRRRGQEARLRCSPMKGHSHVYWYRQLPEEGLKFMVYLQKENIIDESGMPKERFSAEFPKEGPSILRIQQVVRGDSAAYFCASSPFQGQSGNTIYFGEGSWLTVV.

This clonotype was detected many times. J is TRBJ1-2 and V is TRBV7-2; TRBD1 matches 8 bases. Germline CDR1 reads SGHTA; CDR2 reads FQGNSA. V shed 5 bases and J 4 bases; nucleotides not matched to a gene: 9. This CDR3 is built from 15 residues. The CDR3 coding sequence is TGTGCCAGCAGCCCGCTGTGGACAGGGTCCTATGGCTACACCTTC. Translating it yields CASSPLWTGSYGYTF.

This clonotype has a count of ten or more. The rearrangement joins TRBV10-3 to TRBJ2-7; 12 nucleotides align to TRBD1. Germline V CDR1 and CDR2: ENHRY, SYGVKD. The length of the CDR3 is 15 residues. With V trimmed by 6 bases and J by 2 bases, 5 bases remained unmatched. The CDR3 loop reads CAIRSGTGGTYEQYF. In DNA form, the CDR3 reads TGTGCCATCAGATCCGGGACAGGGGGCACCTACGAGCAGTACTTC.

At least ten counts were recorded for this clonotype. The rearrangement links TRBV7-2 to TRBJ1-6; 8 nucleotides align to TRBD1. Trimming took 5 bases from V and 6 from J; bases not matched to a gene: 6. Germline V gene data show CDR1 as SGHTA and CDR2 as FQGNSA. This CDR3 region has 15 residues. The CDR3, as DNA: TGTGCCAGCAGCCCTAGGACAGGGCTTAATTCACCCCTCCACTTT. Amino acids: CASSPRTGLNSPLHF.

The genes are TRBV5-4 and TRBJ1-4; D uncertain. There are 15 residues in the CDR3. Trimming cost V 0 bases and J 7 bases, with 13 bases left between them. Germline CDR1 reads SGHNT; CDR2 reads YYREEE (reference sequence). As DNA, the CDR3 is TGTGCCAGCAGCTTGGGAGGGCAGTTAATTGAAAAACTGTTTTTT. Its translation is CASSLGGQLIEKLFF.

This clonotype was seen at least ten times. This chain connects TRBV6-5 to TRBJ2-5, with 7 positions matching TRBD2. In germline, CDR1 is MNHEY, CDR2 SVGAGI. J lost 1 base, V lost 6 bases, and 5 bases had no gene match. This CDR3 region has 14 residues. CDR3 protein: CASRWGGSQETQYF. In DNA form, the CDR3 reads TGTGCCAGCAGATGGGGGGGAAGCCAAGAGACCCAGTACTTC.

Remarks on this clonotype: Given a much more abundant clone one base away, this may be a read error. CDR3 in amino acids: CAITRGQGGAVTQYF. CDR3 bases: TGTGCCATCACCCGCGGCCAGGGAGGCGCAGTTACGCAGTATTTT. The chain carries TRBV10-3 and TRBJ2-3, with D possibly matching TRBD2 (6 bases). Trimming pared 7 bases from V and 8 bases from J, leaving 22 bases between. The CDR3 sequence is 15 residues long. Germline V CDR1 and CDR2: ENHRY, SYGVKD.

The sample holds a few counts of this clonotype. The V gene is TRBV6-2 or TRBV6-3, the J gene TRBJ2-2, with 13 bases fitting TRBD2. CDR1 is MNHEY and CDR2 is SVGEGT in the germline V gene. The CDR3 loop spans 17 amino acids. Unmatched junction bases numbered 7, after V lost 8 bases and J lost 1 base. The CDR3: CASELGLAGVNTGELFF. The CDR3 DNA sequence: TGTGCCAGCGAACTAGGACTAGCGGGGGTGAACACCGGGGAGCTGTTTTTT.

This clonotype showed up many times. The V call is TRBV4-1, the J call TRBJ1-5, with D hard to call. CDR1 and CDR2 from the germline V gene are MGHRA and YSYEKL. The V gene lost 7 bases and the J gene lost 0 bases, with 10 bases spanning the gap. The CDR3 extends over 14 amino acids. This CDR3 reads CASNREYSNQPQHF. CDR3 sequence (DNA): TGCGCCAGCAACAGAGAATATAGCAATCAGCCCCAGCATTTT.

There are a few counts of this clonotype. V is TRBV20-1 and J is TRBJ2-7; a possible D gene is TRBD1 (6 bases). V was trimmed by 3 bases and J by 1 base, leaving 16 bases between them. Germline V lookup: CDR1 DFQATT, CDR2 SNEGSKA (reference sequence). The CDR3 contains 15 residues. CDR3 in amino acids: CSASPSQGLSYEQYF. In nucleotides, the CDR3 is TGCAGTGCTAGTCCTTCCCAGGGGCTTTCCTACGAGCAGTACTTC.

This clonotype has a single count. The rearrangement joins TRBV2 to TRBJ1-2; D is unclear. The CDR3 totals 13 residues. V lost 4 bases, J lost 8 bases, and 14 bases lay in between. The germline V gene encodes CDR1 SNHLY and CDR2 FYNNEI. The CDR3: CASSVGNSEGYTF. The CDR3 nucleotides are TGTGCCAGCAGTGTGGGGAATTCTGAAGGCTACACCTTC.

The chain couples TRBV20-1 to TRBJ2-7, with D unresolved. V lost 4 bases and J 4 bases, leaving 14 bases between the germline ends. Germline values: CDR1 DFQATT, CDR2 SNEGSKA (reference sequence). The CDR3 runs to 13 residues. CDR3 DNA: TGCAGTGCTACTGGGTTGATAAAATACGAGCAGTACTTC. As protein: CSATGLIKYEQYF.

Here the CDR3 DNA reads TGTGCCAGCAGCAGATTCAGGGGATCCTACGAGCAGTACTTC. Its translation: CASSRFRGSYEQYF. The chain uses TRBV6-1 and TRBJ2-7, with D possibly being TRBD1 (6 bases). Germline lookup yields CDR1 MNHNS and CDR2 SASEGT. V was clipped by 6 bases and J by 1 base, with 13 bases between them. This CDR3 is 14 amino acids long.

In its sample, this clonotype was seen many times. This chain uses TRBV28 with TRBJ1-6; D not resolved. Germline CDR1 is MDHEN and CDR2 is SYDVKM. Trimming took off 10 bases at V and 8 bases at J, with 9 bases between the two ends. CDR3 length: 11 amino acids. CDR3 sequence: CATADDSPLHF. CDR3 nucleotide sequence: TGTGCCACCGCGGATGATTCACCCCTCCACTTT.

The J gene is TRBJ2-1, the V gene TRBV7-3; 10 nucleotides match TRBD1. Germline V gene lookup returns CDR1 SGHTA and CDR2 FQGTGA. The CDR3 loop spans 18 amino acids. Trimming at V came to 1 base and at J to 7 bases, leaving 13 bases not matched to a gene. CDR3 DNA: TGTGCCAGCAGCTTAAGCGGGGCGACAGGGGGCTATCGGAATGAGCAGTTCTTC. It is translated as CASSLSGATGGYRNEQFF.

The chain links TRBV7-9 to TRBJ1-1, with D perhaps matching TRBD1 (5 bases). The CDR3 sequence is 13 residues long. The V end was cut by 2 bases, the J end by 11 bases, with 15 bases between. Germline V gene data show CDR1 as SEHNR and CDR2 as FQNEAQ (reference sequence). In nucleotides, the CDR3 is TGTGCCAGCAGCTTATTTGGGACCGTCAGGGCTTTCTTT. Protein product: CASSLFGTVRAFF.